The clone carrying this T cell receptor (beta chain) was counted only a few times. The target antigen is unknown. The time point: blood 2 weeks post-SBRT. Treatment noted: 15 Gy SBRT to primary tumor, nephrectomy 4 weeks later. This specimen belongs to a study of radiation and T cells in renal cell carcinoma. Overall study: Nephrectomy followed 15 Gy stereotactic body radiation by 4 weeks.

The CDR3 spans 14 residues. Germline CDR1 and CDR2: MNHEY and SVGAGI. The V segment lost 6 bases and the J segment 7 bases; nucleotides outside the gene matches: 4. Study-wide results and limits: No pretreatment tumor biopsies were available for baseline clonotypes.

Sequenced by immunoSEQ multiplex PCR; TCRdb stores in-frame clones only, minus some. Among some 120,000 clones listed, 88% were seen once. The V and J genes are TRBV6-5 and TRBJ1-6; TRBD1 agrees at 9 bases. The TCR comes from a woman between 65 and 79 years old with renal cell carcinoma. The specimen comprised blood, sampled from a patient whose treatment included radiotherapy and nephrectomy. This CDR3 is CASRRGQGNSPLHF. The DNA for the CDR3 is TGTGCCAGCAGGCGAGGACAGGGGAATTCACCCCTCCACTTT.